A single sample gave rise to the 13 T cell receptor beta chains below, sequenced in a study of blood T cell repertoires in COVID-19. Libraries were prepared by immunoSEQ multiplex PCR; TCRdb keeps only in-frame clonotypes and omits some of them. The sample carries 470,000 or so clones, 70% to 90% recorded once. The material sequenced was peripheral blood. The receptors were gathered from a human donor in a cohort sampled during active COVID-19.

This sequence joins TRBV7-9 and TRBJ2-1; the match to TRBD1 covers 9 bases. Per the germline V gene, CDR1 is SEHNR and CDR2 is FQNEAQ (reference sequence). The junction had 9 bases not matched to a gene; V was cut back by 4 bases and J by 5 bases. This CDR3 region has 16 residues. CDR3: CASSSKDRGGHNEQFF. The CDR3 DNA reads as TGTGCCAGCAGCTCAAAGGACAGGGGAGGCCACAATGAGCAGTTCTTC. The full variable domain, rest sourced from reference TRBV7-9 and TRBJ2-1, is DTGVSQNPRHKITKRGQNVTFRCDPISEHNRLYWYRQTLGQGPEFLTYFQNEAQLEKSRLLSDRFSAERPKGSFSTLEIQRTEQGDSAMYLCASSSKDRGGHNEQFFGPGTRLTVL.

The genes are TRBV10-3 and TRBJ2-2, with 8 bases aligning to TRBD2. The CDR3 covers 14 residues. Germline V gene data show CDR1 as ENHRY and CDR2 as SYGVKD. V lost 6 bases and J lost 2; bases outside the gene matches: 2. CDR3 residues: CAIRAGGNTGELFF. In DNA form, the CDR3 reads TGTGCCATCAGGGCGGGAGGAAACACCGGGGAGCTGTTTTTT.

The chain employs TRBV5-1 and TRBJ2-7, with unresolved D. Trimming shortened V by 1 base and J by 5 bases, and 16 bases separated the two germline ends. Germline V gives CDR1 SGHRS, CDR2 YFSETQ. The CDR3 covers 15 residues. CDR3 DNA sequence: TGCGCCAGCAGCTTGCAGGCAGATCCGTCTGACGAGCAGTACTTC. Protein: CASSLQADPSDEQYF.

V gene TRBV27 combines with J gene TRBJ2-1, with D maybe TRBD2 (6 bases). Germline V gene lookup returns CDR1 MNHEY and CDR2 SMNVEV (reference sequence). V shed 5 bases and J shed 12 bases, with 14 bases lying between them. CDR3 size: 12 residues. For the CDR3, the DNA is TGTGCCAGCAGTCCCGGGACTGGGCGGCAGTTCTTC. This sequence encodes CASSPGTGRQFF.

The rearrangement uses TRBV6-5 and TRBJ1-1, with a tentative D call TRBD1 (5 bases). Trimming removed 6 bases from V and 1 base from J, with 12 bases in between. There are 14 residues in the CDR3. Looked up from germline, CDR1 is MNHEY and CDR2 is SVGAGI. Here the CDR3 reads CASRERGQNTEAFF. DNA of the CDR3: TGTGCCAGCAGGGAGAGAGGACAGAACACTGAAGCTTTCTTT.

The count of this clone is one. The chain recombines TRBV7-3 with TRBJ2-1; D is ambiguous. V gave up 0 bases and J gave up 1 base, with 7 bases separating them. Germline V gene lookup returns CDR1 SGHTA and CDR2 FQGTGA. The CDR3 loop spans 15 amino acids. CDR3 DNA: TGTGCCAGCAGCTTAACTGCCACTTCCTACAATGAGCAGTTCTTC. Protein sequence: CASSLTATSYNEQFF.

The chain is built from TRBV30 and TRBJ1-2; tentative D call: TRBD1 (5 bases). Germline V gives CDR1 GTSNPN, CDR2 SVGIG (reference sequence). V was cut by 0 bases and J by 0 bases, with 14 bases left in between. The CDR3 runs 16 residues. The CDR3 sequence is CAWSVSLGRANYGYTF. The DNA for the CDR3 is TGTGCCTGGAGTGTATCCCTGGGGCGAGCTAACTATGGCTACACCTTC.

The rearrangement links TRBV3-1 (or the pseudogene TRBV3-2) to TRBJ2-5, with 8 bases that match TRBD1. The CDR3 spans 16 residues. CDR1 and CDR2 (germline): LGHDT, YNNKEL (reference sequence). Trimming cost V 0 bases and J 2 bases; bases outside gene matches: 5. The CDR3 loop is CASSQEGTGGQETQYF. The CDR3, as DNA: TGTGCCAGCAGCCAAGAGGGCACAGGGGGGCAAGAGACCCAGTACTTC.

The V call is TRBV28, the J call TRBJ1-5, with 7 bases fitting TRBD1. CDR1 is MDHEN and CDR2 is SYDVKM in the germline V gene. Trimming cost V 10 bases and J 3 bases; bases outside gene matches: 6. The CDR3 spans 13 residues. CDR3: CAIRGAVNQPQHF. The CDR3 DNA is TGTGCCATCAGGGGGGCGGTCAATCAGCCCCAGCATTTT.

V and J are TRBV2 and TRBJ1-1; D is possibly TRBD1 (5 bases). The CDR3 loop spans 13 amino acids. Trimming removed 4 bases from V and 7 bases from J, with 13 bases in between. Germline V CDR1 and CDR2: SNHLY, FYNNEI. CDR3 sequence (DNA): TGTGCCAGCAGTGGTGGAGGGGCAAGTGAAGCTTTCTTT. Amino acid sequence: CASSGGGASEAFF. The entire variable domain, with the rest obtained from reference TRBV2 and TRBJ1-1, is as follows: EPEVTQTPSHQVTQMGQEVILRCVPISNHLYFYWYRQILGQKVEFLVSFYNNEISEKSEIFDDQFSVERPDGSNFTLKIRSTKLEDSAMYFCASSGGGASEAFFGQGTRLTVV.

V and J are TRBV12-3 or TRBV12-4 and TRBJ1-1; D not certain. This CDR3 is built from 13 residues. Trimming shortened V by 7 bases and J by 5 bases, and 14 bases separated the two germline ends. Written as DNA, the CDR3 is TGTGCCAGCATAAAGTCGGTTCGGACTGAAGCTTTCTTT. Translating gives CASIKSVRTEAFF.

The rearrangement links TRBV6-5 to TRBJ2-1; 10 bases map to TRBD2. J gave up 8 bases and V 7 bases, and 11 bases lay outside the gene matches. Germline V CDR1 and CDR2: MNHEY, SVGAGI. CDR3 length: 15 amino acids. The CDR3 nucleotides are TGTGCCAGCACCCCTTGGGCTAGCGGGAGTTATGAGCAGTTCTTC. Its translation is CASTPWASGSYEQFF.

The chain recombines TRBV25-1 with TRBJ2-7; the D is unclear. In germline, CDR1 is MGHDK, CDR2 SYGVNS. The CDR3 loop spans 12 amino acids. Between the trimmed V and J ends, which lost 3 bases and 4 bases, there was a span of 7 bases. The CDR3 spells CASSEYGYEQYF. Here the CDR3 DNA reads TGTGCCAGCAGTGAGTACGGTTACGAGCAGTACTTC.